The subject of this entry is one TCR beta chain. Its antigen is still unknown. It was version v3.0 of the immunoSEQ assay that was run at survey level. Sequenced by immunoSEQ multiplex PCR; TCRdb stores in-frame clones only, minus some. The table shows around 13,000 clones, with approximately 80% occurring only once. Germline V gene lookup returns CDR1 SGDLS and CDR2 YYNGEE. Trimming cost V 3 bases and J 11 bases; bases outside gene matches: 0. The CDR3 runs to 12 residues. This specimen comes from a study of long-term antiretroviral therapy in people with HIV. General study results and limits: Blood draws took place between about 2003 and 2017 and possibly involved older ART regimens.

The TCR comes from a woman between 35 and 50 years old with HIV. Source: unsorted PBMCs, taken 0.5 years before starting antiretroviral therapy. The chain links TRBV9 to TRBJ2-1; 12 positions agree with TRBD1. The CDR3, as DNA: TGTGCCAGCAGCGGGGACAGGGGGCAGCAGTTCTTC. It codes for CASSGDRGQQFF.